Only one count was recorded for the clone carrying this T cell receptor beta chain. The source of the sample is a study of blood T cell repertoires in COVID-19. The wider study: Sites in the United States, Italy and Spain provided acute and convalescent COVID-19 samples. Sources were T cells, B-cell-depleted T cells, or PBMCs; the material itself was cDNA or gDNA.

In the authors' methods: For nucleated cells, counts were estimated from reference gene primer amplification. Clones were sequenced by immunoSEQ multiplex PCR, and TCRdb holds only the in-frame ones, with some missing. The DNA gave D and trimming, while V, J and clone size come from that table. The sample consists of roughly 390,000 clones, roughly 85% of them appearing once. Germline-derived CDR1 and CDR2 are SGHAT and FQNNGV. The CDR3 spans 11 residues. Trimming cost V 5 bases and J 3 bases, with 4 bases left between them. The chain couples TRBV11-2 to TRBJ1-1; D not certain. The clonotype comes from a woman between 18 and 29 years old with acute or convalescent COVID-19. The sample comprised peripheral blood. The CDR3: CASSHDTEAFF. The CDR3 nucleotides are TGTGCCAGCAGCCATGACACTGAAGCTTTCTTT.